This TCR beta chain originates from a study of blood T cell repertoires in COVID-19. In the study overall: Researchers got acute and convalescent COVID-19 samples from the United States, Italy and Spain. Sample material is recorded as cDNA or gDNA derived from T cells, B-cell-depleted T cells, or PBMCs.

Method: immunoSEQ multiplex PCR; TCRdb's copy keeps in-frame clones and lacks some. The sample lists about 160,000 clones, more than 75% occurring once. This CDR3 is 13 amino acids long. The V gene lost 6 bases and the J gene lost 6 bases, with 12 bases spanning the gap. Germline-derived CDR1 and CDR2 are SGHTA and FQGTGA. The sequencing sample was made of peripheral blood. The J gene is TRBJ2-1, the V gene TRBV7-3, with D perhaps matching TRBD2 (7 bases). This clonotype was sampled from a man aged 40-50 years with acute or convalescent COVID-19. DNA for the CDR3: TGTGCCAGCAGTAGGGGGGGCCGCAATGAGCAGTTCTTC. Translating it yields CASSRGGRNEQFF.